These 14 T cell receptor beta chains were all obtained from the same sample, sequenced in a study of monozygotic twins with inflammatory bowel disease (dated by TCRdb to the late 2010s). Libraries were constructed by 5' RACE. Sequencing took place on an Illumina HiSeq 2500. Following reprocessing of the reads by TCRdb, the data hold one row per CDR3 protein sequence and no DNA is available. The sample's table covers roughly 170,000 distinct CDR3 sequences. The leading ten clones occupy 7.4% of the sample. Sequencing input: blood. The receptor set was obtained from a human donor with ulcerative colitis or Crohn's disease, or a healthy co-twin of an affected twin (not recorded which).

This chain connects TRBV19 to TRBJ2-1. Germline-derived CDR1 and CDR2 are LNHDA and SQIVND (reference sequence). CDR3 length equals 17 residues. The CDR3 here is CASCGVLKKGNYNEQFF.

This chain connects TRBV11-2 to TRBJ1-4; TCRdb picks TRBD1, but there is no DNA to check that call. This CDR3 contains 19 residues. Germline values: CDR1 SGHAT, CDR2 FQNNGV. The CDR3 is CASSLRGGFFLATNEKLFF. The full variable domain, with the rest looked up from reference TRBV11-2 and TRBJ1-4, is EAGVAQSPRYKIIEKRQSVAFWCNPISGHATLYWYQQILGQGPKLLIQFQNNGVVDDSQLPKDRFSAERLKGVDSTLKIQPAKLEDSAVYLCASSLRGGFFLATNEKLFFGSGTQLSVL.

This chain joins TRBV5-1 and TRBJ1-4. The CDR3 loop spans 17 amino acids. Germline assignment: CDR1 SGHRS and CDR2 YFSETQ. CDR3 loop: CASSLGVGMTTNEKLFF.

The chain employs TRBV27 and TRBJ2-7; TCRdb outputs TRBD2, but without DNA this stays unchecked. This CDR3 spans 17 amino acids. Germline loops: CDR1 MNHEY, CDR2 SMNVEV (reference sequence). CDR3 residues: CASSFSGTSGSKYEQYF.

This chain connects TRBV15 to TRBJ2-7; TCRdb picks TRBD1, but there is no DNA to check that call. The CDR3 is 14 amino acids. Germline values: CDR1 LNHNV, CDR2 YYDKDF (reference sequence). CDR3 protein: CATSPGTGSYEQYF. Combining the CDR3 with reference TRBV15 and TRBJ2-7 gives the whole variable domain DAMVIQNPRYQVTQFGKPVTLSCSQTLNHNVMYWYQQKSSQAPKLLFHYYDKDFNNEADTPDNFQSRRPNTSFCFLDIRSPGLGDTAMYLCATSPGTGSYEQYFGPGTRLTVT.

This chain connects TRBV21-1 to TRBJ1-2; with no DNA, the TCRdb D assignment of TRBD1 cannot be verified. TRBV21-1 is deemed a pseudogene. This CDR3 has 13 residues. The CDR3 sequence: CASRDRVTSGYTF.

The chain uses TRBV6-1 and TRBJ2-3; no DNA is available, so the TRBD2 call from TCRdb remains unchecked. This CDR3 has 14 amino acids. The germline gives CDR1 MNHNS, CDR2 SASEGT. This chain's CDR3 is CATRAAGSTDTQYF.

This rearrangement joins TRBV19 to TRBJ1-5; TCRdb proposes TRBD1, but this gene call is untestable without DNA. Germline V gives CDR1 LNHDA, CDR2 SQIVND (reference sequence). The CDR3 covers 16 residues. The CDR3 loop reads CASSIGQGRWVKPQHF.

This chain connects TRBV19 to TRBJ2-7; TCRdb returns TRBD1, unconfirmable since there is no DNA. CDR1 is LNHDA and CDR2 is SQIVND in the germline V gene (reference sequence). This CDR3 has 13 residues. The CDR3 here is CASRKGASYEQYF.

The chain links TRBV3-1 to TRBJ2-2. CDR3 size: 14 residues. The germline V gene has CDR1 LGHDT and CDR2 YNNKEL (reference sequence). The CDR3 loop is CASSQVSVPGELFF.

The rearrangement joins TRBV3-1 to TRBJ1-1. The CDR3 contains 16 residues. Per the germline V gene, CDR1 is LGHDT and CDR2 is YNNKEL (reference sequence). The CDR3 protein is CASSPAPNYANTEAFF.

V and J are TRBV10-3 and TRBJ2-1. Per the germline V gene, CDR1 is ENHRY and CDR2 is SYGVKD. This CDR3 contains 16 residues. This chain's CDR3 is CAITEGPAASYNEQFF.

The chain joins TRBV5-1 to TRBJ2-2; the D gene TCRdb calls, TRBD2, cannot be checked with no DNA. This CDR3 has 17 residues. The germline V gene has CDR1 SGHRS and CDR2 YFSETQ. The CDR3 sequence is CASSLIPSGGRSGELFF.

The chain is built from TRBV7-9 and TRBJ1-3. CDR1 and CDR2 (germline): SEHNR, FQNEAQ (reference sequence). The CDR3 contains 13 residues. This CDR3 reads CASSLVHGNTIYF.